These T cell receptor beta chains were read from a single sample in a study of T cells in localized non-small cell lung cancer. The assay was immunoSEQ multiplex PCR, and TCRdb's table has in-frame clones only and misses some. The sample contains around 80,000 clones, roughly 80% of which appear only once. The sample in question was PBMCs, obtained before any cancer treatment. The receptor source for this set is a man aged 35-69 years with stage II squamous cell lung carcinoma. The CDR3 runs from the conserved cysteine through the conserved F or W. The order of the fields is CDR3 protein, CDR3 DNA, V gene, J gene, D gene, clone size. A D gene is named only where the DNA matches it firmly. Size tells how often a clone was seen (once, few, many) or the class of an expanded clone, and some rows leave it out.

CASSYSLRQGNTIYF,TGTGCCAGCAGTTACTCCCTACGACAGGGCAACACCATATATTTT,TRBV6-6,TRBJ1-3,TRBD1,many
CASKGPGSINQPQHF,TGTGCCAGCAAGGGACCTGGGAGTATCAATCAGCCCCAGCATTTT,TRBV28,TRBJ1-5,-,few
CASSYTNTGELFF,TGTGCCAGCAGCTACACGAACACCGGGGAGCTGTTTTTT,TRBV2,TRBJ2-2,-,-
CASSGSRGTGSGYTF,TGTGCCAGCAGTGGCTCCCGGGGGACAGGGTCTGGCTACACCTTC,TRBV6-1,TRBJ1-2,TRBD1,-
CASSLVLSTDTQYF,TGTGCCAGCAGCCTGGTCCTTAGCACAGATACGCAGTATTTT,TRBV7-6,TRBJ2-3,-,-
CASTPGSSPGYTF,TGTGCCAGCACCCCGGGGAGCTCCCCTGGCTACACCTTC,TRBV28,TRBJ1-2,-,few
CASTRYTGSGPEAFF,TGTGCCAGCACCCGATACACAGGGAGCGGGCCTGAAGCTTTCTTT,TRBV28,TRBJ1-1,-,-
CASRPGTSGNYEQYF,TGTGCCAGCAGACCCGGGACTAGCGGCAACTACGAGCAGTACTTC,TRBV9,TRBJ2-7,TRBD2,-
CASSFSGGYNEQFF,TGTGCCAGCAGTTTTAGCGGGGGTTACAATGAGCAGTTCTTC,TRBV27,TRBJ2-1,TRBD2,-
CASRRTRRGTMNYGYTF,TGTGCCAGCAGGAGGACACGGAGGGGGACGATGAACTATGGCTACACCTTC,TRBV27,TRBJ1-2,-,-
CASSLPYSEQYF,TGTGCCAGCAGCTTACCTTACTCCGAGCAGTACTTC,TRBV7-9,TRBJ2-7,-,many